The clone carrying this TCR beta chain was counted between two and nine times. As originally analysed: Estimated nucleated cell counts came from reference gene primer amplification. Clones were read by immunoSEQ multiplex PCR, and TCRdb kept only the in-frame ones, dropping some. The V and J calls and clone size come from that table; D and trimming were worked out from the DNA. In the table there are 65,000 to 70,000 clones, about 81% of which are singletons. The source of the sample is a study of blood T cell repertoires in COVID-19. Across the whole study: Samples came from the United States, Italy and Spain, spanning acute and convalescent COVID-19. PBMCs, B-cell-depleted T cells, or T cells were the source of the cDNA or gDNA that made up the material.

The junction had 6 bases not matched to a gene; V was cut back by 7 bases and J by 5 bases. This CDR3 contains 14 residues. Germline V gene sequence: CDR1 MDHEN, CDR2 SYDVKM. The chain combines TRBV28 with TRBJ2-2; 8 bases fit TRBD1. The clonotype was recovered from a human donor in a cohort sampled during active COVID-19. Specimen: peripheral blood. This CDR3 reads CASNTQGATGELFF. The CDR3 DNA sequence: TGTGCCAGCAATACTCAGGGGGCAACCGGGGAGCTGTTTTTT.